This T cell receptor beta chain was profiled in a study of T cell changes during pregnancy in multiple sclerosis. Generated by immunoSEQ multiplex PCR, the TCRdb table keeps only in-frame clones and is missing some. Of some 40,000 clones in the sample, 80% to 95% were seen once. This clonotype was sampled from a female donor in good health, enrolled as a control in a pregnancy study. Source: CD4+ T cells from peripheral blood mononuclear cells, taken in the third trimester of pregnancy.

Here the CDR3 DNA reads TGTGCCAGCAGCGTAGGGCGGAGGGGATCAGGGAGCACTGGCTACACCTTC. Translation: CASSVGRRGSGSTGYTF. V and J are TRBV9 and TRBJ1-2; D perhaps matches TRBD1 (5 bases). V lost 0 bases, J lost 7 bases, and 22 bases lay in between. The germline gives CDR1 SGDLS, CDR2 YYNGEE. This CDR3 region has 17 residues.